Given below is one T cell receptor (beta chain) in context. What it binds is not known. The donors belonged to the roughly 110-subject validation cohort, separate from the 666-subject first cohort. CDR1 SEHNR and CDR2 FQNEAQ come from the germline V gene (reference sequence). J lost 8 bases, V lost 1 base, and 6 bases had no gene match. The CDR3 runs to 15 residues. These data are taken from a study of cytomegalovirus exposure and HLA in healthy donors. Overall study findings and caveats: There were 160 or so TCR beta chains listed as cytomegalovirus-associated. The dataset shows that most TCR sequences were rare, while some public TCRs occurred in many donors. TCR clusters originating in the first cohort tended to co-occur in the 120 validation repertoires, according to a later analysis.

This table comes from immunoSEQ multiplex PCR, and its TCRdb copy is limited to in-frame clones, with some not included. The sample holds 200,000 to 250,000 clones; 80% to 90% are singletons and the top ten take around 2.6%. The chain employs TRBV7-9 and TRBJ2-1; 9 positions agree with TRBD2. The sequence was obtained from a man between 18 and 29 years old in good health and CMV-seronegative. Material for sequencing was PBMCs. CDR3 DNA sequence: TGTGCCAGCAGCTTAGAGGGACTAGCAGTCTATGAGCAGTTCTTC. Translated, it gives CASSLEGLAVYEQFF.